This T cell receptor beta chain was retrieved from a study of blood T cell repertoires in COVID-19. Study-level information: Samples taken during acute and convalescent COVID-19 were collected in the United States, Italy and Spain. The cDNA or gDNA used as material had been derived from T cells, B-cell-depleted T cells, or PBMCs.

A few counts support this clone. The CDR3 consists of 13 residues. With 4 bases removed from V and 3 bases from J, the gap between germline ends came to 8 bases. CDR1 is SGDLS, CDR2 YYNGEE, per germline. As processed by the authors: Reference gene primers were amplified, and this amplification served to estimate nucleated cell counts. The data were produced by immunoSEQ multiplex PCR, yet TCRdb's version contains in-frame clones alone and is incomplete. V and J calls and clone size are as listed in that table; D and trimming were resolved from the DNA. This table has roughly 250,000 clones, approximately 86% appearing once.

Sequenced material: peripheral blood. The clonotype originates from a human donor with COVID-19, enrolled during active disease. The donor label of this sample is uncertain. The V and J genes are TRBV9 and TRBJ1-3, with D tentatively TRBD1 (5 bases). The CDR3 nucleotides read TGTGCCAGCAGCTCGGGGGGTGGAAACACCATATATTTT. It yields the protein CASSSGGGNTIYF.